The T cell receptor beta chain under discussion was sequenced for a study of T cell responses to AZD1222 COVID-19 vaccine. General study findings and limits: Targeting of unmutated variant regions was reportedly seen in nearly half of spike-specific TCRs.

V was shortened by 3 bases and J by 1 base, with 7 bases between the two germline ends. Germline V gene sequence: CDR1 SGHTA, CDR2 FQGNSA. This CDR3 has 13 amino acids. Concerning this clone: Antigen unknown.

Sequenced by immunoSEQ multiplex PCR; TCRdb stores in-frame clones only, minus some. The sample yields 130,000 to 150,000 clones, more than 75% seen once. The TCR comes from an adult in good health. The starting material was peripheral blood, obtained on day 0 of MenACWY control vaccination. The chain employs TRBV7-2 and TRBJ2-7; D call uncertain. CDR3 sequence (DNA): TGTGCCAGCAGCTTGGACCCATCCTACGAGCAGTACGTC. Amino acid sequence: CASSLDPSYEQYV.